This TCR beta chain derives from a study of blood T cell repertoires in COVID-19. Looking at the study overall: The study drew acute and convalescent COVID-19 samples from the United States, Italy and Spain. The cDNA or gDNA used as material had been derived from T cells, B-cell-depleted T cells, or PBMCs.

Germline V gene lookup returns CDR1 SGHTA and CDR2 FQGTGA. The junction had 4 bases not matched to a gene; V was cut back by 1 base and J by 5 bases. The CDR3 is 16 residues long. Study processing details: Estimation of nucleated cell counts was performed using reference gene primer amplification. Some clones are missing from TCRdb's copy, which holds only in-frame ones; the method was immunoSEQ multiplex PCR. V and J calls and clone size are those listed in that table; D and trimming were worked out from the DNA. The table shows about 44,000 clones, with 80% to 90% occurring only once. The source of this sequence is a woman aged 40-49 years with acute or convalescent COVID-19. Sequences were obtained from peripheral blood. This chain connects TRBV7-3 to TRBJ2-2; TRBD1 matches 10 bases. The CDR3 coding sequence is TGTGCCAGCAGCTTAATCGGGACAGGGGTAACCGGGGAGCTGTTTTTT. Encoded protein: CASSLIGTGVTGELFF.